The clone carrying this TCR beta chain was seen a single time. The data belong to a study of cytomegalovirus exposure and HLA in healthy donors. CDR1 SGDLS and CDR2 YYNGEE come from the germline V gene. V dropped 3 bases and J dropped 4 bases, with 13 bases sitting between them. The CDR3 runs to 14 residues. Primers for the PCR totalled 60 Vbeta and 13 Jbeta. This table comes from immunoSEQ multiplex PCR, and its TCRdb copy is limited to in-frame clones, with some not included. The profile shows 52,000 or so clones, about 80% of them singletons. The clonotype originates from a female donor in good health and CMV-seronegative. The chain recombines TRBV9 with TRBJ2-5; D might be TRBD1 (5 bases). Sequenced: PBMCs. The CDR3 coding sequence is TGTGCCAGCAGCGGTGGGGCCACGGCAGAGACCCAGTACTTC. Encoded protein: CASSGGATAETQYF.